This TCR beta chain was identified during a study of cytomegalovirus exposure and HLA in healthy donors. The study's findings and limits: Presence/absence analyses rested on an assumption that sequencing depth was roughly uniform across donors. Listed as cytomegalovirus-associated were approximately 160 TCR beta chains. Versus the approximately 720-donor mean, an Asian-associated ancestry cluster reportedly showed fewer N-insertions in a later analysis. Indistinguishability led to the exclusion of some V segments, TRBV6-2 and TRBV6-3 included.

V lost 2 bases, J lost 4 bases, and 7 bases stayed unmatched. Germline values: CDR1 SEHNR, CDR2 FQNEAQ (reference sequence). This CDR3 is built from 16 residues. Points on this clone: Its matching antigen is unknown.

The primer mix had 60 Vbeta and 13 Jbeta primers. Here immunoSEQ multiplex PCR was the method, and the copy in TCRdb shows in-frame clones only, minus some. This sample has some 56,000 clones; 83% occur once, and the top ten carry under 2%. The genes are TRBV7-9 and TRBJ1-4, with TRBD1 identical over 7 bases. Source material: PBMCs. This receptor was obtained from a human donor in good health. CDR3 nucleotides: TGTGCCAGCAGCTTAACGATCGGGACAGATAATGAAAAACTGTTTTTT. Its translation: CASSLTIGTDNEKLFF. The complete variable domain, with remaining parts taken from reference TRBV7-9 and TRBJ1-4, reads DTGVSQNPRHKITKRGQNVTFRCDPISEHNRLYWYRQTLGQGPEFLTYFQNEAQLEKSRLLSDRFSAERPKGSFSTLEIQRTEQGDSAMYLCASSLTIGTDNEKLFFGSGTQLSVL.